This entry is about one T cell receptor beta chain. Antigen: not known. Some clones are missing from TCRdb's copy, which holds only in-frame ones; the method was immunoSEQ multiplex PCR. The sample shows about 2.3 million clones, roughly 92% of them seen only once. This record belongs to a study of shared clonotypes between healthy human individuals. Study-wide findings and caveats: Generally, naive subsets came out with larger estimated richness than memory subsets.

The germline V and J ends were trimmed by 0 bases and 7 bases, with 13 bases remaining between them. Germline V gives CDR1 SGHRS, CDR2 YFSETQ. The CDR3 has 14 amino acids. This clonotype originated in a man aged 18 to 30 in good health. Some clones in this sample may be carry-over from other donors' samples. V is TRBV5-1 and J is TRBJ1-2; D is unresolved. Sequenced material: naive CD4+ T cells from PBMCs. The subset was: CD45RA+ positively selected. DNA for the CDR3: TGCGCCAGCAGCTTGGGGGTCGATCTCGCTGGCTACACCTTC. Amino acids: CASSLGVDLAGYTF.